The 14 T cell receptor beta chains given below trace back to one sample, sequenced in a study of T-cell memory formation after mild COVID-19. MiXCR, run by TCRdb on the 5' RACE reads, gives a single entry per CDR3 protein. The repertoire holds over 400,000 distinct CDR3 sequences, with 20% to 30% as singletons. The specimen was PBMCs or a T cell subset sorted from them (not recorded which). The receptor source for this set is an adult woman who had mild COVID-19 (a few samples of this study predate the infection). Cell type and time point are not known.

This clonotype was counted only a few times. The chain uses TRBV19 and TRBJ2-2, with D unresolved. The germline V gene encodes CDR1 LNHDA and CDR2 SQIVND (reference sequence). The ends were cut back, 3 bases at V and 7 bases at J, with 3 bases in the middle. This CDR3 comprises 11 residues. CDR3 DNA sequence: TGTGCCAGTAGTATCGTCGGGGAGCTGTTTTTT. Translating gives CASSIVGELFF.

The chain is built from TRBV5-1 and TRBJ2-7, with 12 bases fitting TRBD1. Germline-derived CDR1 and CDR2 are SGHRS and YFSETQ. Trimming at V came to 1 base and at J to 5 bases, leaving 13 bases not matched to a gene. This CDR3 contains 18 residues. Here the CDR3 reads CASSLRSFGTGGKDEQYF. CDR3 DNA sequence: TGCGCCAGCAGCTTGAGGAGTTTTGGGACAGGGGGCAAGGACGAGCAGTACTTC.

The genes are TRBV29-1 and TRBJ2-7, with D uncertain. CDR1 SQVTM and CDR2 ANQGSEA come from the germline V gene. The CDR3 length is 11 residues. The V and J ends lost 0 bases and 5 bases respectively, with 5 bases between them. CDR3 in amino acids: CSVEDTHEQYF. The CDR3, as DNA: TGCAGCGTTGAAGATACCCACGAGCAGTACTTC.

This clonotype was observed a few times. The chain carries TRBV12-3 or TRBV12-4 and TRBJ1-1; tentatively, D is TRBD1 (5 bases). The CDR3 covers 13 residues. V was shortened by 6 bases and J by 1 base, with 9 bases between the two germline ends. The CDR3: CASSDSPNTEAFF. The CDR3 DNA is TGTGCCAGCAGCGACAGCCCGAACACTGAAGCTTTCTTT.

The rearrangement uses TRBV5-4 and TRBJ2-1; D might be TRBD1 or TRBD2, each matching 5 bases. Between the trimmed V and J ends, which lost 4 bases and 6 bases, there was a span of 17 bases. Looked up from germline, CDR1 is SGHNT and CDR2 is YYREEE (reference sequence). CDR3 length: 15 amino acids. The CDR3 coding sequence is TGTGCCAGCAGCCGCTGGGGCAAGGGAGTCAATGAGCAGTTCTTC. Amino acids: CASSRWGKGVNEQFF.

The CDR3 is CSASGTTNYGYTF. Written as DNA, the CDR3 is TGCAGTGCCAGCGGGACGACCAACTATGGCTACACCTTC. This chain uses TRBV20-1 with TRBJ1-2, with D possibly TRBD1 on 5 matching bases. CDR1 DFQATT and CDR2 SNEGSKA come from the germline V gene (reference sequence). The CDR3 contains 13 residues. V shed 6 bases and J shed 2 bases, with 13 bases lying between them.

The CDR3 loop is CAWRGVRTQYF. The CDR3, as DNA: TGTGCCTGGAGGGGGGTCCGGACCCAGTACTTC. This chain uses TRBV30 with TRBJ2-5; D could derive from TRBD1 or TRBD2 (5 bases each). Trimming shortened V by 3 bases and J by 7 bases, and 9 bases separated the two germline ends. The CDR3 is 11 amino acids. Germline CDR1 GTSNPN, CDR2 SVGIG (reference sequence).

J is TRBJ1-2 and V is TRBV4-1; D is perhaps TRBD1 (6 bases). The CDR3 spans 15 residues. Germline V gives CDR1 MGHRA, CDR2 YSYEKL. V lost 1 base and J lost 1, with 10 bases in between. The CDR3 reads CASSQVGQINYGYTF. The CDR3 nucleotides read TGCGCCAGCAGCCAAGTAGGACAGATTAACTATGGCTACACCTTC.

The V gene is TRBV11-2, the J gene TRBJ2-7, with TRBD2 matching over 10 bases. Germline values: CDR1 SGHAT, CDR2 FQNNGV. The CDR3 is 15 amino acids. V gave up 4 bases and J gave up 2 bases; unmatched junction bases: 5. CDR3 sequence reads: CASSSRTSGPYEQYF. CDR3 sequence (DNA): TGTGCCAGCAGCTCGCGGACTAGCGGACCCTACGAGCAGTACTTC.

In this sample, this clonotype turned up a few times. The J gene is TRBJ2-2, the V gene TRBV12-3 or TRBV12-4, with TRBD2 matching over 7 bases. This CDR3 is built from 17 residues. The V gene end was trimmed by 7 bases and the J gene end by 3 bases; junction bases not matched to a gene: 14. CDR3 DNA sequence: TGTGCCAGCACTCATCTAGCGGCGAGAGGGTACACCGGGGAGCTGTTTTTT. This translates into CASTHLAARGYTGELFF.

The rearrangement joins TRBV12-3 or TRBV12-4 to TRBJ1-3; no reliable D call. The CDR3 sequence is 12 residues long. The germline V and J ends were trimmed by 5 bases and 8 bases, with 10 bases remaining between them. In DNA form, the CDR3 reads TGTGCCAGCAGTCTGTATGTGTACACCATATATTTT. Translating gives CASSLYVYTIYF.

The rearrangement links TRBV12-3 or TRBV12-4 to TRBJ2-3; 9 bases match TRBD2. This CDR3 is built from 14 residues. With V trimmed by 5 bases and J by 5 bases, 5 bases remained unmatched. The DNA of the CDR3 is TGTGCCAGCAGTCCGTCTAGCGGGGTAGATACGCAGTATTTT. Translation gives CASSPSSGVDTQYF.

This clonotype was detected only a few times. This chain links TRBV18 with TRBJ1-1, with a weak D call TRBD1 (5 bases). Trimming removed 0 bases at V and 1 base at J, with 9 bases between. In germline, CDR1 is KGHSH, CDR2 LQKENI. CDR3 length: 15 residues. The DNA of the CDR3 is TGTGCCAGCTCACCACCCCGCGGGGCGAACACTGAAGCTTTCTTT. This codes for CASSPPRGANTEAFF.

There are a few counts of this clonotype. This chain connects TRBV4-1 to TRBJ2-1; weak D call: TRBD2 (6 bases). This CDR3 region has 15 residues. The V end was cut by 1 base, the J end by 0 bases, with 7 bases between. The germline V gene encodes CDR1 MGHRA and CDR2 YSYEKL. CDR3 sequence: CASSQAGSSYNEQFF. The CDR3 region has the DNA TGCGCCAGCAGCCAAGCCGGGAGCTCCTACAATGAGCAGTTCTTC.